This TCR beta chain was sequenced for a study of blood T cell repertoires in COVID-19. For the study at large: Nucleic acid was either cDNA or gDNA, and it came from T cells, B-cell-depleted T cells, or PBMCs.

Here immunoSEQ multiplex PCR was the method, and the copy in TCRdb shows in-frame clones only, minus some. The sample records under 250,000 clones, 80% to 90% being singletons. Seattle researchers signed up patients amid active infection and tracked them longitudinally. CDR1 and CDR2 from the germline V gene are MGHRA and YSYEKL. Germline trimming cut 4 bases from V and 5 bases from J; bases unmatched to any gene: 10. This CDR3 is built from 15 residues. The rearrangement joins TRBV4-1 to TRBJ1-1; 7 bases map to TRBD1. Sequencing used peripheral blood. The sequence was collected from a man aged 30 to 45 with COVID-19, enrolled during active disease. The CDR3 DNA reads as TGCGCCAGCAGCCCAGATGACAGGGTGGGGACTGAAGCTTTCTTT. This sequence encodes CASSPDDRVGTEAFF.